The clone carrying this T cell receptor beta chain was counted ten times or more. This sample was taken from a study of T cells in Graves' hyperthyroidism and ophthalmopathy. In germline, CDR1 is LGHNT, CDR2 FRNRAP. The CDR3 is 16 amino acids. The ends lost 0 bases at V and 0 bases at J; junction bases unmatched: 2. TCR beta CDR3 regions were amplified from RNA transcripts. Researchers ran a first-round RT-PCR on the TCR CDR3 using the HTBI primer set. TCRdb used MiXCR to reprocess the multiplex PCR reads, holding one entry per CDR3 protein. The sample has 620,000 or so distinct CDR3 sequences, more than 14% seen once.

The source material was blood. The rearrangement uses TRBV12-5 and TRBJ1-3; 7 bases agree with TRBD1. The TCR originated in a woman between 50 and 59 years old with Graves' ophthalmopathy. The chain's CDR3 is CASGLVPGGSGNTIYF. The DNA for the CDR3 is TGTGCTAGTGGTTTGGTACCAGGGGGCTCTGGAAACACCATATATTTT.